These T cell receptor beta chains were read from a single sample in a study of shared clonotypes between healthy human individuals. Sequencing was performed with immunoSEQ multiplex PCR; in TCRdb, only in-frame clones are kept and a portion is missing. The sample records under 1 million clones, about 96% being singletons. The sequencing input was naive CD8+ T cells sorted from blood. The receptors here all came from a man aged 25 to 40 in good health. The CDR3 runs from the conserved cysteine through the conserved F or W. D genes are given only for firm matches. Some rows have no size entry. The others give once, few or many, or a class for an expanded clone.

NA	TRBV27	TRBJ2-1	NA	16	TGTGCCAGCAGTTTAAATCTCGGGGACGCCTACAATGAGCAGTTCTTC	CASSLNLGDAYNEQFF
NA	TRBV5-5	TRBJ2-1	NA	17	TGTGCCAGCAACCCCCGGGGGGCGGGAGTAATGTACAATGAGCAGTTCTTC	CASNPRGAGVMYNEQFF
TRBD2	TRBV11-2	TRBJ2-5	NA	15	TGTGCCAGCAGCTTAGAACTAGCGGGAGCAGAGACCCAGTACTTC	CASSLELAGAETQYF
NA	TRBV11-2	TRBJ2-7	NA	15	TGTGCCAGCAGCACGGACTACTTCTTATCCTACGAGCAGTACTTC	CASSTDYFLSYEQYF
NA	TRBV6-5	TRBJ1-2	few	15	TGTGCCAGCAGTTACGACGCGGGAAACAACTATGGCTACACCTTC	CASSYDAGNNYGYTF
NA	TRBV27	TRBJ2-2	NA	14	TGTGCCAGCAGCTCCGGACTAAAGGAGGGGGAGCTGTTTTTT	CASSSGLKEGELFF
NA	TRBV6-5	TRBJ1-1	NA	13	TGTGCCAGCAGATATGGACAGAACACTGAAGCTTTCTTT	CASRYGQNTEAFF
NA	TRBV7-3	TRBJ2-1	once	16	TGTGCCAGCAGCTTAACGGGCCATGGCTCCTACAATGAGCAGTTCTTC	CASSLTGHGSYNEQFF
TRBD2	TRBV7-9	TRBJ2-1	NA	17	TGTGCCAGCAGCTTCCCGGGACTACCTGAGCGGGGACATGAGCAGTTCTTC	CASSFPGLPERGHEQFF
NA	TRBV7-9	TRBJ1-5	NA	12	TGTGCCAGCAGCCGGACAGATCAGCCCCAGCATTTT	CASSRTDQPQHF
NA	TRBV28	TRBJ2-1	NA	16	TGTGCCAGCAGTTTAATACAGGGCAAAGAGGGCGATGAGCAGTTCTTC	CASSLIQGKEGDEQFF
TRBD2	TRBV5-6	TRBJ2-3	NA	15	TGTGCCAGCAGCTTGGTCCTAGCGGGCACAGATACGCAGTATTTT	CASSLVLAGTDTQYF
NA	TRBV4-1	TRBJ2-3	NA	14	TGCGCCAGCAGCCAAGACCCGTACACAGATACGCAGTATTTT	CASSQDPYTDTQYF
NA	TRBV5-4	TRBJ2-3	NA	12	TGTGCCAGCAGCCTACTATCAGATACGCAGTATTTT	CASSLLSDTQYF
NA	TRBV6-1	TRBJ2-5	NA	14	TGTGCCAGCAGTGATGAGGCCGATCAAGAGACCCAGTACTTC	CASSDEADQETQYF
NA	TRBV4-1	TRBJ2-3	NA	16	TGCGCCAGCAACCAGGACTCCCTCGGGGTAGGAGATACGCAGTATTTT	CASNQDSLGVGDTQYF
NA	TRBV2	TRBJ1-5	NA	16	TGTGCCAGCAGTGAAGCTCGAGAGAAGGGCAATCAGCCCCAGCATTTT	CASSEAREKGNQPQHF
NA	TRBV30	TRBJ1-3	NA	13	TGTGCCTGGAGTGTACAACACTTTGACACCATATATTTT	CAWSVQHFDTIYF
TRBD2	TRBV5-1	TRBJ2-3	NA	15	TGCGCCAGCAGCTTAGTAGCGGGCGGCACAGATACGCAGTATTTT	CASSLVAGGTDTQYF
NA	TRBV29-1	TRBJ2-1	NA	13	TGCAGCGTTTCCGGGTTCGCCTACAATGAGCAGTTCTTC	CSVSGFAYNEQFF
NA	TRBV27	TRBJ2-7	NA	14	TGTGCCAGCAGTCGGGTGTCCTCCCTCAGGGAGCAGTACTTC	CASSRVSSLREQYF
NA	TRBV4-1	TRBJ1-1	once	16	TGCGCCAGCAGCCAAGTTTGGGATGGGGGGGAGACTGAAGCTTTCTTT	CASSQVWDGGETEAFF
TRBD2	TRBV7-8	TRBJ2-7	NA	16	TGTGCCAGCAGCCAGCCGGGACTAGCGGGGATCTACGAGCAGTACTTC	CASSQPGLAGIYEQYF
NA	TRBV10-1	TRBJ2-7	NA	13	TGCGCCAGCAGTGAGAGTAGCAGTCACGAGCAGTACTTC	CASSESSSHEQYF
NA	TRBV14	TRBJ2-3	NA	18	TGTGCCAGCAGCCAAGAAAAATCATGGTCAGGGATTGCAGATACGCAGTATTTT	CASSQEKSWSGIADTQYF
NA	TRBV5-1	TRBJ2-5	NA	13	TGCGCCAGCAGGCCGGATGGAAGAGAGACCCAGTACTTC	CASRPDGRETQYF
NA	TRBV9	TRBJ2-3	NA	16	TGTGCCAGCAGCGTATGGGCTGACAGTAGCACAGATACGCAGTATTTT	CASSVWADSSTDTQYF
NA	TRBV27	TRBJ1-1	NA	14	TGTGCCAGCAGTTCCATTGGACAGTACACTGAAGCTTTCTTT	CASSSIGQYTEAFF
NA	TRBV29-1	TRBJ1-2	NA	13	TGCAGCGTTGACGAAGACAGGCCGAGGGGCTACACCTTC	CSVDEDRPRGYTF
TRBD2	TRBV2	TRBJ2-3	NA	17	TGTGCCAGCAGTGAAATGAGACTAGCGGGAGGATCGGATACGCAGTATTTT	CASSEMRLAGGSDTQYF
NA	TRBV28	TRBJ1-1	NA	13	TGTGCCAGCAGAAACCCAGGGAACACTGAAGCTTTCTTT	CASRNPGNTEAFF
TRBD1	TRBV7-9	TRBJ2-1	once	16	TGTGCCAGCAGCTCCACAGGGGACACTACCTACAATGAGCAGTTCTTC	CASSSTGDTTYNEQFF
NA	TRBV7-9	TRBJ2-7	NA	16	TGTGCCAGCAGCTTTCCGATGGCCTTTGGTGCATACGAGCAGTACTTC	CASSFPMAFGAYEQYF
NA	TRBV13	TRBJ1-1	NA	16	TGTGCCAGCAGCTCCAGCTTGGGGAATTTAGGGACTGAAGCTTTCTTT	CASSSSLGNLGTEAFF
NA	TRBV4-1	TRBJ1-1	NA	13	TGCGCCAGCCGCCGAGGGGGGCAGACTGAAGCTTTCTTT	CASRRGGQTEAFF
TRBD2	TRBV9	TRBJ2-7	NA	14	TGTGCCAGCAGCGTAGCGGGAGGGCCCTACGAGCAGTACTTC	CASSVAGGPYEQYF
TRBD1	TRBV2	TRBJ1-2	NA	13	TGTGCCAGCAGTGATACAGGGGGTCTTGGCTACACCTTC	CASSDTGGLGYTF
TRBD2	TRBV7-6	TRBJ2-7	NA	14	TGTGCCAGCAGCTTCAGCGGGAACTCCTACGAGCAGTACTTC	CASSFSGNSYEQYF
TRBD2	TRBV29-1	TRBJ2-7	NA	14	TGCAGCGCACGAGGGACTAGCGGGAGAAGCGAGCAGTACTTC	CSARGTSGRSEQYF
NA	TRBV4-1	TRBJ1-1	NA	14	TGCGCCAGCAGCCAGCCCGGACACAACACTGAAGCTTTCTTT	CASSQPGHNTEAFF
NA	TRBV7-8	TRBJ2-2	NA	15	TGTGCCAGCAGCTTAGATCCGGGGGCGGCCGGGGAGCTGTTTTTT	CASSLDPGAAGELFF
TRBD2	TRBV23-1	TRBJ2-3	NA	15	TGCGCCAGCAGTCGAAGGACTAGCTGTGCAGATACGCAGTATTTT	CASSRRTSCADTQYF
NA	TRBV6-1	TRBJ2-7	NA	12	TGTGCCAGCGGGCTGAGGCAGGACGAGCAGTACTTC	CASGLRQDEQYF
NA	TRBV7-8	TRBJ1-1	NA	15	TGTGCCAGCACTTTAACCGCAGCCGGTTTTTCTGAAGCTTTCTTT	CASTLTAAGFSEAFF
NA	TRBV9	TRBJ2-1	NA	16	TGTGCCAGCAGCCGTCCGGCGGGACGGTCCTACAATGAGCAGTTCTTC	CASSRPAGRSYNEQFF
NA	TRBV7-2	TRBJ1-1	NA	15	TGTGCCAGCAGCTCGCTTGTACAGGGGAACACTGAAGCTTTCTTT	CASSSLVQGNTEAFF
TRBD2	TRBV11-2	TRBJ2-1	NA	16	TGTGCCAGCAGCTTAGGTTGGGCTAGCGGGACCGATGAGCAGTTCTTC	CASSLGWASGTDEQFF
NA	TRBV21-1	TRBJ1-1	NA	12	TGTGCCAGCAGCACACTGAACACTGAAGCTTTCTTT	CASSTLNTEAFF
TRBD1	TRBV6-5	TRBJ2-5	NA	15	TGTGCCAGCAGTTACTCGACAGGGGGCGAAGAGACCCAGTACTTC	CASSYSTGGEETQYF
TRBD1	TRBV14	TRBJ2-5	NA	15	TGTGCCAGCAGCCACGTGACAGGGGTGAGAGAGACCCAGTACTTC	CASSHVTGVRETQYF
TRBD2	TRBV7-8	TRBJ2-7	NA	16	TGTGCCAGCAGCTTTCCGGCTAGCGGAGCTACCTACGAGCAGTACTTC	CASSFPASGATYEQYF
NA	TRBV19	TRBJ1-1	NA	14	TGTGCCAGTAGTATAGATTACGGGCGCGCTGAAGCTTTCTTT	CASSIDYGRAEAFF
TRBD2	TRBV7-9	TRBJ2-5	NA	16	TGTGCCAGCAGCTTATTAGCGGGGGAAAGGCAAGAGACCCAGTACTTC	CASSLLAGERQETQYF
NA	TRBV6-5	TRBJ2-5	NA	14	TGTGCCAGCAGTACAGGTGGAGGACCCGTGACCCAGTACTTC	CASSTGGGPVTQYF
NA	TRBV15	TRBJ2-7	NA	14	TGTGCCACCAGCAGAGATCAGAGTCGGAACGAGCAGTACTTC	CATSRDQSRNEQYF
TRBD2	TRBV9	TRBJ2-5	NA	14	TGTGCCAGCAGCGCGGGAGGGCGTCGGGAGACCCAGTACTTC	CASSAGGRRETQYF